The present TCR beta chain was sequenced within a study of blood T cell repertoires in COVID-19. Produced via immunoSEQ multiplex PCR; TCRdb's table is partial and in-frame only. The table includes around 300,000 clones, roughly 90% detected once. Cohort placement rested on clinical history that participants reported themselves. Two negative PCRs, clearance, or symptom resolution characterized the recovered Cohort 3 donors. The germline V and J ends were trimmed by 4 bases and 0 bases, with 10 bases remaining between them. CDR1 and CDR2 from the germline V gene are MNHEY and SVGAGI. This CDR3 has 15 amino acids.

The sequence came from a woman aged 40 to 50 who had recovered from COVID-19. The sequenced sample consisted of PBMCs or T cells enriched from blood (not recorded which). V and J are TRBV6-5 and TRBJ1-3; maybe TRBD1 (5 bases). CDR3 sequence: CASSFGRGSGNTIYF. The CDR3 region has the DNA TGTGCCAGCAGTTTTGGGAGGGGCTCTGGAAACACCATATATTTT.